This T cell receptor (beta chain) emerged from a study of blood T cell repertoires in COVID-19. Study-level background: Samples of COVID-19 (acute and convalescent) were obtained from the United States, Italy and Spain. Nucleic acid was either cDNA or gDNA, and it came from T cells, B-cell-depleted T cells, or PBMCs.

Patients at the Seattle site were enrolled during active infection and followed longitudinally. As processed by the authors: Amplifying reference gene primers gave estimates of nucleated cell counts. The assay was immunoSEQ multiplex PCR, and TCRdb's table has in-frame clones only and misses some. V, J and clone size were drawn from that table, and D and trimming were deduced from the DNA. The sample consists of approximately 64,000 clones, about 90% of them appearing once. Sequences were obtained from peripheral blood. This receptor was identified in a woman aged 55 to 70 with COVID-19, enrolled during active disease.

CDR3 sequence reads: CASSPGPTLYGYTF. The CDR3 DNA sequence: TGTGCCAGCTCACCGGGGCCGACTCTCTATGGCTACACCTTC. This rearrangement joins TRBV18 to TRBJ1-2; TRBD1 might be the D (5 bases). Germline loops: CDR1 KGHSH, CDR2 LQKENI. The CDR3 has 14 residues. V shed 3 bases and J shed 4 bases, with 12 bases lying between them. Combining the CDR3 with reference TRBV18 and TRBJ1-2 gives the whole variable domain NAGVMQNPRHLVRRRGQEARLRCSPMKGHSHVYWYRQLPEEGLKFMVYLQKENIIDESGMPKERFSAEFPKEGPSILRIQQVVRGDSAAYFCASSPGPTLYGYTFGSGTRLTVV.